These T cell receptor beta chains were read from a single sample in a study of T-cell memory formation after mild COVID-19. In TCRdb, the 5' RACE reads were re-called with MiXCR into one record per CDR3 protein. The sample includes approximately 400,000 distinct CDR3 sequences, roughly 18% of them seen just once. Sequencing input: PBMCs or a T cell subset sorted from them (not recorded which). The origin of the receptors is a man aged 18 to 30 who had mild COVID-19 (a few samples of this study predate the infection). Cell type and time point are not known. Both conserved end residues are part of each CDR3. Fields, in order: V gene, CDR3 length, J gene, clone size, D gene, CDR3 DNA, CDR3 protein. A D gene is named only where the DNA matches it firmly. Clone sizes are given selectively: once, few, many, or a class where the clone is expanded.

>TRBV7-9|15|TRBJ2-7|.|.
TGTGCCAGCAGTTCCGCCGGGACACTCCCCTACGAGCAGTACTTC
CASSSAGTLPYEQYF
>TRBV7-2|14|TRBJ2-5|.|.
TGTGCCAGCAGCAGAGTGGGGGGCTGGGAGACCCAGTACTTC
CASSRVGGWETQYF
>TRBV10-3|13|TRBJ2-3|.|.
TGTGCCATCAGTGTCATGGGCACAGATACGCAGTATTTT
CAISVMGTDTQYF
>TRBV5-1|17|TRBJ2-3|.|.
TGCGCCAGCAGCTTTTATAACGGGGGCCCTAGCACAGATACGCAGTATTTT
CASSFYNGGPSTDTQYF
>TRBV7-9|17|TRBJ1-6|few|TRBD1
TGTGCCAGCAGCCCAATTAGGACAGGGGGAAGTAATTCACCCCTCCACTTT
CASSPIRTGGSNSPLHF
>TRBV25-1|14|TRBJ2-7|few|TRBD2
TGTGCCAGCAGCCGGACTAGCGGTACCTACGAGCAGTACTTC
CASSRTSGTYEQYF
>TRBV5-6|14|TRBJ2-3|.|.
TGTGCCAGCAGCCCCCCGGGTACCACAGATACGCAGTATTTT
CASSPPGTTDTQYF
>TRBV7-9|14|TRBJ2-3|.|TRBD2
TGTGCCAGCAGCCTCGCGGGGGTTCCAGATACGCAGTATTTT
CASSLAGVPDTQYF
>TRBV28|15|TRBJ1-3|few|.
TGTGCCAGCAATCCTGGGGATTCCTCTGGAAACACCATATATTTT
CASNPGDSSGNTIYF
>TRBV7-9|15|TRBJ2-5|.|.
TGTGCCAGCAGCCTCGGGCCCACCTTGGCGGAGACCCAGTACTTC
CASSLGPTLAETQYF
>TRBV24-1|16|TRBJ1-1|few|TRBD1
TGTGCCACCAGTGGAGCTGGGACAGGGTCGAACACTGAAGCTTTCTTT
CATSGAGTGSNTEAFF
>TRBV7-9|15|TRBJ1-1|few|TRBD1
TGTGCCAGCAGCTATAGAGAACAGGGGGCAGGTGAAGCTTTCTTT
CASSYREQGAGEAFF
>TRBV4-1|17|TRBJ1-2|.|.
TGCGCCAGCAGCCGAACCGGTCTGGGGGGCGCTGGGTATGGCTACACCTTC
CASSRTGLGGAGYGYTF
>TRBV6-2/TRBV6-3|14|TRBJ1-4|.|.
TGTGCCAGCAGTTACGAACTCTTAGTGGAGCAACTGTTTTTT
CASSYELLVEQLFF
>TRBV18|16|TRBJ2-1|many|.
TGTGCCAGCTCACCACCGGCTCCAGGGGAGGTTGGTGAGCAGTTCTTC
CASSPPAPGEVGEQFF
>TRBV20-1|15|TRBJ1-5|.|.
TGCAGTGCTACCGACCAGGGGAAGGGCAATCAGCCCCAGCATTTT
CSATDQGKGNQPQHF